This T cell receptor beta chain was identified in a study of T-cell memory formation after mild COVID-19. Study results and limitations: The study found contracting CD4+ clones mainly in CM and EM and contracting CD8+ clones in EMRA. The finding that pre-infection memory included some responding clones suggested that cross-reactive memory joined. Unconfirmed was the SARS-CoV-2 specificity of second-wave clones that peaked on day 37.

Regarding this clonotype: Its antigen is unidentified.

V lost 9 bases, J lost 7 bases, and 14 bases stayed unmatched. This CDR3 comprises 15 residues. CDR1 and CDR2 (germline): PRHDT, FYEKMQ (reference sequence). One entry per CDR3 protein, called by TCRdb with MiXCR from the 5' RACE reads. In the table there are approximately 580,000 distinct CDR3 sequences, 20% of which are singletons. The genes are TRBV13 and TRBJ2-1, with TRBD2 identical over 8 bases. This clonotype was sampled from an adult woman who had mild COVID-19 (a few samples of this study predate the infection). Cell type and time point are not known. The sequenced sample consisted of PBMCs or a T cell subset sorted from them (not recorded which). The CDR3 bases are TGTGCCAGAAGCCAGCGGGGGCCTCCGGAAAATGAGCAGTTCTTC. It specifies CARSQRGPPENEQFF.